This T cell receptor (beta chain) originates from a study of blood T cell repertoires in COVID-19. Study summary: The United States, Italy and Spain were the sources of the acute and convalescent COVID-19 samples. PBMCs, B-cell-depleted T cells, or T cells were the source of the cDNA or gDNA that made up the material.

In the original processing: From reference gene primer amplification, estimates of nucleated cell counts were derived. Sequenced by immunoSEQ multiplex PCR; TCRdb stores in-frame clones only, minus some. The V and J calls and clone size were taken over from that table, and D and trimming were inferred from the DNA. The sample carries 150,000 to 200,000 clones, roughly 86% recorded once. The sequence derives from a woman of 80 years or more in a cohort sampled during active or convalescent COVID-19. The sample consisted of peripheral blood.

The CDR3 sequence: CASSESAPLGFFNEQFF. The CDR3 DNA follows: TGCGCCAGCAGTGAGTCCGCACCCCTAGGTTTCTTCAATGAGCAGTTCTTC. The J gene is TRBJ2-1, the V gene TRBV10-1; D unclear. CDR1 and CDR2 from the germline V gene are WNHNN and SYGVQD (reference sequence). V lost 0 bases, J lost 6 bases, and 18 bases lay in between. CDR3 size: 17 residues.